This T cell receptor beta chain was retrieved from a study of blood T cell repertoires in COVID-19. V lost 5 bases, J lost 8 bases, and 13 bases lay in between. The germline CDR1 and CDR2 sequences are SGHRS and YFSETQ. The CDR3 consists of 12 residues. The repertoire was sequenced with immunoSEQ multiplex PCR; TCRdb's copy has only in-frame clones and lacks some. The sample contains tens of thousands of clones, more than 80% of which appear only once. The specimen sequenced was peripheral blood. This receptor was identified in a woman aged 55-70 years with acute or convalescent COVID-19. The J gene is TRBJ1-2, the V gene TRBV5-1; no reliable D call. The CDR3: CASSLPSLGYTF. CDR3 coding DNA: TGCGCCAGCAGTCTCCCCTCGCTAGGCTACACCTTC.